The rows below give T cell receptor beta chains drawn from one sample of a study of T cells in Graves' hyperthyroidism and ophthalmopathy. In TCRdb, the multiplex PCR reads were re-called with MiXCR into one record per CDR3 protein. The sample lists roughly 400,000 distinct CDR3 sequences; 11% to 15% were seen once. The sequenced sample consisted of blood. The receptors were gathered from a man in his forties or fifties with Graves' ophthalmopathy. CDR3s include the opening cysteine and the closing phenylalanine or tryptophan. The D gene is left open where the match is weak. Not every row has a clone size; where given, it reads once, few, many or a size class.

size | J | V | D | CDR3 | DNA
many | TRBJ2-5 | TRBV7-9 | . | CASRIDHTPETQYF | TGTGCCAGCAGAATCGACCACACACCAGAGACCCAGTACTTC
. | TRBJ2-2 | TRBV19 | . | CASSAGMIGELFF | TGTGCCAGTAGTGCAGGGATGATAGGGGAGCTGTTTTTT
few | TRBJ2-1 | TRBV15 | TRBD2 | CATSRDKTSAFPNEQFF | TGTGCCACCAGCAGAGATAAAACTAGCGCCTTCCCGAATGAGCAGTTCTTC
many | TRBJ2-6 | TRBV5-1 | . | CASSSPGPPRGANVLTF | TGCGCCAGCAGCTCGCCGGGACCTCCCCGCGGGGCCAACGTCCTGACTTTC
. | TRBJ2-1 | TRBV14 | TRBD2 | CASSHKAGSYNEQFF | TGTGCCAGCAGCCATAAAGCGGGATCGTACAATGAGCAGTTCTTC
few | TRBJ1-1 | TRBV4-1 | . | CASSQDRLGATEAFF | TGCGCCAGCAGCCAAGACAGATTGGGGGCCACTGAAGCTTTCTTT
many | TRBJ1-1 | TRBV6-5 | TRBD1 | CASSYRGTGSTEAFF | TGTGCCAGCAGTTACCGAGGGACAGGGTCGACTGAAGCTTTCTTT
many | TRBJ1-2 | TRBV7-2 | . | CASSLAQLHYGYTF | TGTGCCAGCAGCTTAGCACAGTTACACTATGGCTACACCTTC
many | TRBJ2-7 | TRBV20-1 | . | CSAYNNFGGYEQYF | TGCAGTGCTTACAACAACTTCGGGGGTTACGAGCAGTACTTC
many | TRBJ2-1 | TRBV27 | TRBD2 | CASSLSSGAYNEQFF | TGTGCCAGCAGTTTGTCTAGCGGGGCCTACAATGAGCAGTTCTTC
many | TRBJ2-5 | TRBV18 | . | CASSPRGVETQYF | TGTGCCAGCTCACCTCGCGGGGTGGAGACCCAGTACTTC
. | TRBJ2-4 | TRBV7-9 | . | CASSFLGAPKNIQYF | TGTGCCAGCAGCTTTTTGGGGGCGCCCAAAAACATTCAGTACTTC
few | TRBJ2-7 | TRBV6-2/TRBV6-3 | . | CASSYTRGSLSYEQYF | TGTGCCAGCAGTTACACACGGGGGTCACTCTCCTACGAGCAGTACTTC
few | TRBJ2-4 | TRBV30 | . | CAWSEGVAKNIQYF | TGTGCCTGGAGTGAAGGTGTAGCCAAAAACATTCAGTACTTC
once | TRBJ2-3 | TRBV5-1 | . | CASSHFGGDGTDTLYF | TGCGCCAGCAGCCACTTTGGGGGAGATGGCACAGACACGCTGTATTTT
many | TRBJ1-1 | TRBV5-1 | . | CASSLGDRGEAFF | TGCGCCAGCAGCCTCGGGGATAGGGGTGAAGCTTTCTTT
few | TRBJ1-1 | TRBV20-1 | . | CSATRVWRTQNTEAFF | TGCAGTGCTACAAGGGTTTGGAGGACCCAGAACACTGAAGCTTTCTTT
many | TRBJ1-5 | TRBV7-9 | TRBD1 | CASSLTGTGNQPQHF | TGTGCCAGCAGTTTGACCGGGACAGGGAATCAGCCCCAGCATTTT
few | TRBJ2-5 | TRBV11-3 | TRBD2 | CASSPNGLAGEETQYF | TGTGCCAGCAGCCCTAATGGACTAGCGGGAGAAGAGACCCAGTACTTC
. | TRBJ2-7 | TRBV29-1 | TRBD2 | CSVARGLADYEQYF | TGCAGCGTTGCCCGTGGACTAGCGGACTACGAGCAGTACTTC
many | TRBJ2-1 | TRBV29-1 | TRBD2 | CSVDGLAGGPTTYNEQFF | TGCAGCGTGGACGGACTAGCGGGAGGGCCGACGACCTACAATGAGCAGTTCTTC
few | TRBJ1-6 | TRBV6-1 | . | CASSETSRTLLHF | TGTGCCAGCAGTGAGACATCCCGGACGCTCCTCCACTTT
many | TRBJ2-5 | TRBV20-1 | . | CSARGPGLETQYF | TGCAGTGCTAGGGGTCCCGGTCTGGAGACCCAGTACTTC
few | TRBJ2-7 | TRBV20-1 | . | CSARGQIAYEQYF | TGCAGTGCTAGAGGACAAATCGCCTACGAGCAGTACTTC
many | TRBJ2-3 | TRBV7-9 | . | CATGAETDTQYF | TGTGCCACAGGGGCGGAGACAGATACGCAGTATTTT
few | TRBJ2-5 | TRBV12-3/TRBV12-4 | TRBD1 | CASSRTGGLETQYF | TGTGCCAGCAGTAGGACAGGGGGCTTGGAGACCCAGTACTTC
many | TRBJ2-7 | TRBV11-3 | TRBD2 | CASSLRGSGMYEQYF | TGTGCCAGCAGCCTCCGGGGTAGCGGGATGTACGAGCAGTACTTC
many | TRBJ2-2 | TRBV24-1 | TRBD2 | CATSDWTSGSFTGELFF | TGTGCCACCAGTGATTGGACTAGCGGGAGTTTCACCGGGGAGCTGTTTTTT
many | TRBJ2-5 | TRBV5-1 | TRBD2 | CASSGGTNGETQYF | TGCGCCAGCAGCGGCGGGACTAACGGAGAGACCCAGTACTTC
few | TRBJ2-1 | TRBV27 | . | CASSLSGAGVAGEQFF | TGTGCCAGCAGTTTATCGGGTGCAGGGGTTGCTGGTGAGCAGTTCTTC
. | TRBJ2-7 | TRBV2 | . | CASSGRAGRTYEQYF | TGTGCCAGCAGTGGTCGTGCAGGGAGGACCTACGAGCAGTACTTC
many | TRBJ2-7 | TRBV2 | . | CASFSRDYEQYF | TGTGCCAGCTTTAGCCGGGACTACGAGCAGTACTTC
many | TRBJ1-2 | TRBV30 | . | CAWSQGLALIYGYTF | TGTGCCTGGAGCCAGGGGTTGGCGCTGATATATGGCTACACCTTC
many | TRBJ2-7 | TRBV29-1 | . | CSVAGQFSPQQYF | TGCAGCGTTGCGGGGCAGTTTTCACCACAACAGTACTTC
many | TRBJ1-1 | TRBV6-1 | . | CASSEQGSTEAFF | TGTGCCAGCAGTGAACAGGGAAGCACTGAAGCTTTCTTT
many | TRBJ2-3 | TRBV20-1 | . | CSARPRDTQYF | TGCAGTGCTAGACCGCGGGATACGCAGTATTTT
many | TRBJ2-3 | TRBV7-9 | TRBD2 | CASSAPLAGGGGDTQYF | TGTGCCAGCAGCGCCCCGTTAGCGGGAGGAGGGGGAGATACGCAGTATTTT
many | TRBJ2-1 | TRBV11-2 | . | CASSSALPGTSSYNEQFF | TGTGCCAGCAGCTCAGCTTTGCCCGGAACGAGCTCCTACAATGAGCAGTTCTTC
few | TRBJ2-1 | TRBV19 | TRBD1 | CASSTRQGLYNEQFF | TGTGCCAGTAGTACCCGACAGGGGCTCTACAATGAGCAGTTCTTC